The present T cell receptor beta chain was sequenced within a study of Ad26.COV2.S vaccination and SARS-CoV-2 variants. Germline values: CDR1 ENHRY, CDR2 SYGVKD. The CDR3 length is 15 residues. The V end lost 3 bases, the J end lost 5 bases, and 16 bases lay between the germline ends. The assay was immunoSEQ multiplex PCR, and TCRdb's table has in-frame clones only and misses some. Seen here are 350,000 to 500,000 clones, 80% to 95% observed once, and the top ten hold 9% to 15%. Treatment reported: about 20 received Ad26.COV2.S at low or high dose, single or two shots; a few received placebo; per-sample allocation not given. Specimen acquisition occurred on day 63 following the initial vaccine or placebo injection.

This sequence originates from a person aged 18 to 59 who received the Ad26.COV2.S COVID-19 vaccine or a placebo. The sample was peripheral blood, taken in a trial of Ad26.COV2.S vaccine versus placebo. The chain links TRBV10-3 to TRBJ1-2, with D perhaps matching TRBD1 (5 bases). CDR3 in DNA: TGTGCCATCAGTGACCCTGGGGGTGTGGGGTATGGCTACACCTTC. Translating it yields CAISDPGGVGYGYTF.